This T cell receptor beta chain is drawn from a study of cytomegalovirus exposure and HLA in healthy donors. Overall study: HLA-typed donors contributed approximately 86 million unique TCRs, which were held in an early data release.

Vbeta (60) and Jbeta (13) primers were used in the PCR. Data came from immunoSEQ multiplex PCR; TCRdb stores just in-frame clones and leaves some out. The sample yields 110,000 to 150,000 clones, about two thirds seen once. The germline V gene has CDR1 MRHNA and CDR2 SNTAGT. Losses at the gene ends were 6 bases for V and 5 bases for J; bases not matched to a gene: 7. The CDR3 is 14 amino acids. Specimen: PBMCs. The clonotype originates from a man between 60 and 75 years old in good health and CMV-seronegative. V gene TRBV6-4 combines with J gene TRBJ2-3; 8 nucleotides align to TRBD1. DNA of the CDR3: TGTGCCAGCAGCCTGACAGGGGCCGTAGATACGCAGTATTTT. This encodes CASSLTGAVDTQYF.